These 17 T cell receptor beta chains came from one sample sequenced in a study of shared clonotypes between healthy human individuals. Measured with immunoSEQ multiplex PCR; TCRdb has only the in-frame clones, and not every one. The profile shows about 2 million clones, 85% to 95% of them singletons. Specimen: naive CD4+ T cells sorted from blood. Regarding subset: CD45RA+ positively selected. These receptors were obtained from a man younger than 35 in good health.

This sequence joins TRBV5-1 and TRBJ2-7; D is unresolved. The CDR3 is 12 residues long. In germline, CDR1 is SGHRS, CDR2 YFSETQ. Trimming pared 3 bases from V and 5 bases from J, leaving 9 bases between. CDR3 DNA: TGCGCCAGCAGCTCGGAGTCCCACGAGCAGTACTTC. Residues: CASSSESHEQYF.

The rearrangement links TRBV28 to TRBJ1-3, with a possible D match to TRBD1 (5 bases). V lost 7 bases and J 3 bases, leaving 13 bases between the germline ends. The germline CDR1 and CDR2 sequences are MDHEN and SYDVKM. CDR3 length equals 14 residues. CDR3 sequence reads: CASTGGSFGNTIYF. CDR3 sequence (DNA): TGTGCCAGCACTGGGGGATCGTTTGGAAACACCATATATTTT.

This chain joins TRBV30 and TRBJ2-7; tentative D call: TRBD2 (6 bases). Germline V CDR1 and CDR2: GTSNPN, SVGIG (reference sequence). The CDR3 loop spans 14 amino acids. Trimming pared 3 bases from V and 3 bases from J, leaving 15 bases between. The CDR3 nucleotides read TGTGCCTGGAGACGACCCGGGACTTTCTACGAGCAGTACTTC. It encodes CAWRRPGTFYEQYF.

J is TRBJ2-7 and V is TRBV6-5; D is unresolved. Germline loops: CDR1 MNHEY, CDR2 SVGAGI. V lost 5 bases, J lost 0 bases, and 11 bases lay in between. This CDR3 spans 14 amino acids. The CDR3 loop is CASSQGYGSYEQYF. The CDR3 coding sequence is TGTGCCAGCAGTCAAGGGTATGGCTCCTACGAGCAGTACTTC.

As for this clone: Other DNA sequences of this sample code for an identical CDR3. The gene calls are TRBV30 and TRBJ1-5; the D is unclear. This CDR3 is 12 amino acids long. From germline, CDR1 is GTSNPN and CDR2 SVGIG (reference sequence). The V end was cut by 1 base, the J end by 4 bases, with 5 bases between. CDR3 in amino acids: CAWSGQNQPQHF. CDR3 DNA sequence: TGTGCCTGGAGTGGGCAGAATCAGCCCCAGCATTTT.

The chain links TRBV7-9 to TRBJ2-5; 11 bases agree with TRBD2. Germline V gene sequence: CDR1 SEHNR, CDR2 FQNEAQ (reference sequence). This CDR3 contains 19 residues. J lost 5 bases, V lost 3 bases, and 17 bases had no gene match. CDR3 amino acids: CASSFTLLAGTSGAETQYF. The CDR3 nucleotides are TGTGCCAGCAGCTTTACCTTACTCGCCGGGACTAGCGGTGCGGAGACCCAGTACTTC.

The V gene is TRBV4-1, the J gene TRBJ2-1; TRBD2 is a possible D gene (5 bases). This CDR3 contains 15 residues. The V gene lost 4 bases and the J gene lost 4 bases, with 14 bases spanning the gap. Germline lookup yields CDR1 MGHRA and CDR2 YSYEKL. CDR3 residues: CASSPVGRGYNEQFF. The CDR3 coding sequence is TGCGCCAGCAGCCCAGTCGGAAGAGGGTACAATGAGCAGTTCTTC.

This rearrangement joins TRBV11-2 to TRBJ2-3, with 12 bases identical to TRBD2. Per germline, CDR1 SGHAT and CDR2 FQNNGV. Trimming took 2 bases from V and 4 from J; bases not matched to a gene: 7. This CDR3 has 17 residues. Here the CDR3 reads CASSLLTSGRTPDTQYF. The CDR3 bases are TGTGCCAGCAGCTTACTCACTAGCGGGAGGACCCCAGATACGCAGTATTTT. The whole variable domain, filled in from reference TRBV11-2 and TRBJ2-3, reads EAGVAQSPRYKIIEKRQSVAFWCNPISGHATLYWYQQILGQGPKLLIQFQNNGVVDDSQLPKDRFSAERLKGVDSTLKIQPAKLEDSAVYLCASSLLTSGRTPDTQYFGPGTRLTVL.

CDR3 in amino acids: CAWSPYMNTEAFF. CDR3 nucleotides: TGTGCCTGGTCCCCTTACATGAACACTGAAGCTTTCTTT. This sequence joins TRBV30 and TRBJ1-1; D is undetermined. Germline values: CDR1 GTSNPN, CDR2 SVGIG (reference sequence). The V and J ends lost 5 bases and 0 bases respectively, with 10 bases between them. The CDR3 is made up of 13 amino acids.

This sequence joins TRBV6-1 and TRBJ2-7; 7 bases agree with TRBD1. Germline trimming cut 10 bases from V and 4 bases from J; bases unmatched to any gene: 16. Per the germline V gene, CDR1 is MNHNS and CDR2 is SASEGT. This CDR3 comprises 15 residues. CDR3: CATKNRDSLYYEQYF. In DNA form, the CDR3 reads TGTGCCACCAAGAACCGGGACAGTCTCTATTACGAGCAGTACTTC.

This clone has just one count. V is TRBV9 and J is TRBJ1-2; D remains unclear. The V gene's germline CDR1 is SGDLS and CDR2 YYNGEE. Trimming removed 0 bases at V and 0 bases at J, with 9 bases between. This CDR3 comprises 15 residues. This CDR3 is CASSVEQTPNYGYTF. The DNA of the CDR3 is TGTGCCAGCAGCGTAGAGCAGACCCCTAACTATGGCTACACCTTC.

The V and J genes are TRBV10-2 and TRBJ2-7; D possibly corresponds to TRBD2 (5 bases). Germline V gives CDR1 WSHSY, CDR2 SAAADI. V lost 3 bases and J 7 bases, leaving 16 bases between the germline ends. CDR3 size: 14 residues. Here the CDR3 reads CASSDDLTRGEQYF. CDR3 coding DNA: TGCGCCAGCAGTGACGACCTAACCCGAGGGGAGCAGTACTTC.

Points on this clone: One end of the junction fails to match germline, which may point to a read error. CDR3 region: CASSLAGTSGNEQFF. In DNA, the CDR3 is TGTGCTAGCAGCTTAGCCGGGACTAGCGGCAATGAGCAGTTCTTC. The chain is built from TRBV7-7 and TRBJ2-1; the match to TRBD2 covers 11 bases. The length of the CDR3 is 15 residues. CDR1 SSHAT and CDR2 FNYEAQ come from the germline V gene (reference sequence).

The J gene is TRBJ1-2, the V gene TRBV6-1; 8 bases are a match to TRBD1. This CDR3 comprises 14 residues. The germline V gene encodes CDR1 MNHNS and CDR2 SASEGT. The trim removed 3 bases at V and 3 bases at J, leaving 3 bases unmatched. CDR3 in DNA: TGTGCCAGCAGTGACGGACAGGGTGACTATGGCTACACCTTC. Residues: CASSDGQGDYGYTF.

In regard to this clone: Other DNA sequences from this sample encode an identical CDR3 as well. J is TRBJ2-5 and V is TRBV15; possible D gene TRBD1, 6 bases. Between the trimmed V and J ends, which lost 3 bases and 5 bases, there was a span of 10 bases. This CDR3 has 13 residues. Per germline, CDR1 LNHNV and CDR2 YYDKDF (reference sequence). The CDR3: CATSRGAGETQYF. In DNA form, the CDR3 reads TGTGCCACCAGCAGGGGGGCCGGCGAGACCCAGTACTTC.

The CDR3 here is CASSPLPAGASYEQYF. Here the CDR3 DNA reads TGTGCCAGCTCACCACTACCAGCGGGTGCCTCCTACGAGCAGTACTTC. V and J are TRBV18 and TRBJ2-7; D may be TRBD2 (6 bases). Trimming cost V 1 base and J 0 bases, with 13 bases left between them. This CDR3 is 16 amino acids long. The V gene's germline CDR1 is KGHSH and CDR2 LQKENI.

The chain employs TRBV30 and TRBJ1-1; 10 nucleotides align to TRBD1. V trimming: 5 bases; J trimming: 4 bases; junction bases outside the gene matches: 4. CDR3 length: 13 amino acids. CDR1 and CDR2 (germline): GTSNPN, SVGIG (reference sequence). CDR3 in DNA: TGTGCCTGGGCCGGGACAGGGGTCACTGAAGCTTTCTTT. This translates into CAWAGTGVTEAFF.